This passage covers 6 T cell receptor beta chains from one sample sequenced in a study of control samples from healthy donors and cancer patients. Only in-frame clones appear in the TCRdb table, and some are missing; sequencing was by immunoSEQ multiplex PCR. The repertoire holds over 85,000 clones, roughly nine tenths seen once, with less than 10% in the top ten. The sequencing input was PBMCs. The receptor source for this set is a woman between 50 and 59 years old with colorectal cancer.

The V gene is TRBV15, the J gene TRBJ1-5; 7 nucleotides agree with TRBD1. The CDR3 contains 15 residues. Germline values: CDR1 LNHNV, CDR2 YYDKDF (reference sequence). J was trimmed by 6 bases and V by 3 bases; bases with no gene match: 8. As DNA, the CDR3 is TGTGCCACCAGCAGGGGTGGACAGGCCTCTCAGCCCCAGCATTTT. Protein sequence: CATSRGGQASQPQHF.

V usage is TRBV7-9 and J usage is TRBJ2-1; TRBD1 or TRBD2 may be the D gene (5 bases each). V was shortened by 6 bases and J by 0 bases, with 12 bases between the two germline ends. Per the germline V gene, CDR1 is SEHNR and CDR2 is FQNEAQ (reference sequence). The CDR3 is 15 amino acids. The CDR3 DNA reads as TGTGCCAGCAGGGGACGGGACCTCTCCTACAATGAGCAGTTCTTC. This encodes CASRGRDLSYNEQFF.

The rearrangement links TRBV5-1 to TRBJ1-2, with 7 bases identical to TRBD1. After removal of 3 bases from V and 3 bases from J, the junction contained 5 bases not matched to a gene. CDR1 SGHRS and CDR2 YFSETQ come from the germline V gene. The CDR3 length is 14 residues. The CDR3 spells CASSSDRRDYGYTF. DNA for the CDR3: TGCGCCAGCAGCTCGGACAGGCGAGACTATGGCTACACCTTC.

J is TRBJ2-5 and V is TRBV6-4; D is unclear. Between the trimmed V and J ends, which lost 3 bases and 0 bases, there was a span of 11 bases. CDR1 and CDR2 from the germline V gene are MRHNA and SNTAGT. CDR3 length: 15 amino acids. This CDR3 reads CASSDSDGHQETQYF. In DNA, the CDR3 is TGTGCCAGCAGTGATTCGGACGGCCACCAAGAGACCCAGTACTTC.

The J gene is TRBJ1-1, the V gene TRBV6-5; D possibly corresponds to TRBD1 (6 bases). The CDR3 runs 15 residues. The germline CDR1 and CDR2 sequences are MNHEY and SVGAGI. V was shortened by 5 bases and J by 0 bases, with 13 bases between the two germline ends. The CDR3, as DNA: TGTGCCAGCAGTAGGTTAGGACAGCTGAACACTGAAGCTTTCTTT. It specifies CASSRLGQLNTEAFF.

The V and J genes are TRBV24-1 and TRBJ1-5; 9 bases are shared with TRBD1. V lost 9 bases and J lost 4; bases outside the gene matches: 3. Germline V gene data show CDR1 as KGHDR and CDR2 as SFDVKD. The CDR3 runs 13 residues. The CDR3 coding sequence is TGTGCCACCGGGACAGGGTCGAATCAGCCCCAGCATTTT. Translated, it gives CATGTGSNQPQHF.